A single sample gave rise to the 15 T cell receptor beta chains below, sequenced in a study of T-cell memory formation after mild COVID-19 (dated by TCRdb to the early 2020s). The protocol used for the library was 5' RACE. The listed sequencing device is Illumina NovaSeq 6000. TCRdb redid the processing of the public reads, applying fastp at Q25 and MiXCR, and retained in-frame beta chains. Rows matching on CDR3 protein sequence are summarized as one entry with the most common DNA and genes. The sample data list about 430,000 distinct CDR3 sequences, and less than 25% of these were observed just once. 8.8% of the sample comes from the top ten. Material: PBMCs or a T cell subset sorted from them (not recorded which). These receptors all come from an adult woman who had mild COVID-19 (a few samples of this study predate the infection). The sample titles of this study are shuffled in the database, so cell type and time point are left out; the donor was told from shared clones.

The chain employs TRBV12-3 or TRBV12-4 and TRBJ1-2; no clear D gene. V was clipped by 5 bases and J by 3 bases, with 13 bases between them. CDR3 length: 14 residues. The CDR3 loop reads CASSIRTGYYGYTF. The DNA of the CDR3 is TGTGCCAGCAGTATTCGGACGGGTTACTATGGCTACACCTTC.

The chain recombines TRBV24-1 with TRBJ2-1; the match to TRBD1 covers 8 bases. Germline CDR1 and CDR2: KGHDR and SFDVKD. The length of the CDR3 is 15 residues. Trimming removed 5 bases from V and 7 bases from J; junction bases left unmatched: 9. In DNA form, the CDR3 reads TGTGCCACCAGTGTTCTAGGGACAGGACGGAATGAGCAGTTCTTC. The encoded protein is CATSVLGTGRNEQFF.

The CDR3 DNA reads TGTGCCAGCAGCTTAGAAGGTCCCGATAGCAATCAGCCCCAGCATTTT. Encoded protein: CASSLEGPDSNQPQHF. The V and J genes are TRBV7-8 and TRBJ1-5; no clear D. The V end was cut by 1 base, the J end by 0 bases, with 10 bases between. This CDR3 contains 16 residues. Germline CDR1 reads SGHVS; CDR2 reads FQNEAQ.

The J gene is TRBJ2-3, the V gene TRBV15; 15 nucleotides match TRBD2. Germline trimming cut 2 bases from V and 5 bases from J; bases unmatched to any gene: 8. Germline V gene data show CDR1 as LNHNV and CDR2 as YYDKDF (reference sequence). The CDR3 consists of 18 residues. CDR3 DNA sequence: TGTGCCACCAGCAGAACCGCCGGACTAGCGGGAGGGAGAGATACGCAGTATTTT. Its protein product is CATSRTAGLAGGRDTQYF.

This clonotype came up a few times. The chain uses TRBV5-1 and TRBJ2-7; D may be TRBD1 or TRBD2 (5 bases each). With 6 bases removed from V and 3 bases from J, the gap between germline ends came to 16 bases. Looked up from germline, CDR1 is SGHRS and CDR2 is YFSETQ. CDR3 length: 14 amino acids. The CDR3 coding sequence is TGCGCCAGCAAACCAGACGGGACCCACTACGAGCAGTACTTC. The encoded protein is CASKPDGTHYEQYF.

The rearrangement links TRBV7-2 to TRBJ2-6; TRBD1 matches 7 bases. The length of the CDR3 is 16 residues. From germline, CDR1 is SGHTA and CDR2 FQGNSA. V gave up 5 bases and J gave up 0 bases; unmatched junction bases: 4. CDR3 bases: TGTGCCAGCAGCCCGGGGACAGCCTCTGGGGCCAACGTCCTGACTTTC. As protein: CASSPGTASGANVLTF.

V usage is TRBV11-2 and J usage is TRBJ2-1; D unclear. Trimming removed 5 bases from V and 0 bases from J, with 17 bases in between. CDR3 size: 17 residues. Germline lookup yields CDR1 SGHAT and CDR2 FQNNGV. For the CDR3, the DNA is TGTGCCAGCAGCCTTTATCTAAGTAGCTCCTCCTACAATGAGCAGTTCTTC. It yields the protein CASSLYLSSSSYNEQFF.

V gene TRBV19 combines with J gene TRBJ2-1; 13 bases are shared with TRBD2. The CDR3 spans 16 residues. Germline trimming cut 4 bases from V and 4 bases from J; bases unmatched to any gene: 4. Germline V lookup: CDR1 LNHDA, CDR2 SQIVND (reference sequence). Here the CDR3 reads CASSTGLAGMYNEQFF. CDR3 DNA: TGTGCCAGTAGTACGGGACTAGCGGGGATGTACAATGAGCAGTTCTTC.

This CDR3 is CSARYRGLGGYTF. The CDR3 nucleotides read TGCAGTGCACGGTATCGGGGGCTTGGTGGCTACACCTTC. This rearrangement joins TRBV20-1 to TRBJ1-2, with D possibly being TRBD1 (6 bases). In germline, CDR1 is DFQATT, CDR2 SNEGSKA (reference sequence). The CDR3 is made up of 13 amino acids. The V end lost 6 bases, the J end lost 7 bases, and 18 bases lay between the germline ends.

This rearrangement joins TRBV27 to TRBJ2-7; D call uncertain. Trimming left V 2 bases short and J 4 bases short, with 15 bases between. The CDR3 loop spans 15 amino acids. CDR1 and CDR2 from the germline V gene are MNHEY and SMNVEV (reference sequence). The CDR3 coding sequence is TGTGCCAGCAGTTTAGCCCTCAGTAATTTTTACGAGCAGTACTTC. Amino acids: CASSLALSNFYEQYF.

The rearrangement uses TRBV29-1 and TRBJ2-7; TRBD1 aligns across 7 bases. This CDR3 contains 11 residues. With 7 bases clipped from V and 4 bases from J, the junction kept 4 bases outside the gene matches. CDR1 SQVTM and CDR2 ANQGSEA come from the germline V gene. The CDR3 DNA reads TGCAGCGGAGGGGGCTCTTACGAGCAGTACTTC. It translates to CSGGGSYEQYF.

The J gene is TRBJ1-1, the V gene TRBV12-3 or TRBV12-4; 9 nucleotides agree with TRBD1. The CDR3 spans 14 residues. V dropped 6 bases and J dropped 4; count of bases not matched to a gene: 6. Written as DNA, the CDR3 is TGTGCCAGCAGGGTACAGGGGGCTGGCACTGAAGCTTTCTTT. Protein sequence: CASRVQGAGTEAFF.

The V and J genes are TRBV19 and TRBJ1-5; D is unresolved. Germline V gene lookup returns CDR1 LNHDA and CDR2 SQIVND (reference sequence). This CDR3 contains 15 residues. V lost 0 bases and J lost 0, with 6 bases in between. CDR3: CASSIETYSNQPQHF. Here the CDR3 DNA reads TGTGCCAGTAGTATAGAAACCTATAGCAATCAGCCCCAGCATTTT.

This clonotype was seen more than once but under ten times. The chain is built from TRBV5-1 and TRBJ2-7; 13 bases are a match to TRBD2. The germline CDR1 and CDR2 sequences are SGHRS and YFSETQ. This CDR3 comprises 14 residues. V was clipped by 4 bases and J by 6 bases; unmatched bases: 4. In DNA, the CDR3 is TGCGCCAGCAGCCAGGGACTAGCGGGAACCGAGCAGTACTTC. Its protein is CASSQGLAGTEQYF.

The chain recombines TRBV4-1 with TRBJ1-2; TRBD1 aligns across 10 bases. Germline lookup yields CDR1 MGHRA and CDR2 YSYEKL. With 3 bases clipped from V and 0 bases from J, the junction kept 1 base outside the gene matches. This CDR3 has 15 amino acids. The CDR3 loop is CASSHGTGANYGYTF. The DNA for the CDR3 is TGCGCCAGCAGCCACGGGACAGGGGCTAACTATGGCTACACCTTC.